This T cell receptor (beta chain) was sequenced during a study of blood T cell repertoires in COVID-19. About the study: There were acute and convalescent COVID-19 samples, and they came from the United States, Italy and Spain. PBMCs, B-cell-depleted T cells, or T cells were the source of the cDNA or gDNA that made up the material.

This CDR3 is 12 amino acids long. Germline CDR1 MNHEY, CDR2 SMNVEV (reference sequence). The V gene lost 8 bases and the J gene lost 4 bases, with 9 bases spanning the gap. Authors' methods: Amplified reference gene primers provided the basis for estimating nucleated cell counts. Sequenced by immunoSEQ multiplex PCR; TCRdb stores in-frame clones only, minus some. V, J and clone size are those of that table, while D and trimming were read from the DNA. Of some 60,000 clones listed, over 80% are singletons. Material: peripheral blood. The source is a woman aged 80 or over with acute or convalescent COVID-19. The J gene is TRBJ1-3, the V gene TRBV27; D gene uncertain. CDR3 region: CASWSGGNTIYF. DNA of the CDR3: TGTGCCAGCTGGAGTGGAGGAAACACCATATATTTT.